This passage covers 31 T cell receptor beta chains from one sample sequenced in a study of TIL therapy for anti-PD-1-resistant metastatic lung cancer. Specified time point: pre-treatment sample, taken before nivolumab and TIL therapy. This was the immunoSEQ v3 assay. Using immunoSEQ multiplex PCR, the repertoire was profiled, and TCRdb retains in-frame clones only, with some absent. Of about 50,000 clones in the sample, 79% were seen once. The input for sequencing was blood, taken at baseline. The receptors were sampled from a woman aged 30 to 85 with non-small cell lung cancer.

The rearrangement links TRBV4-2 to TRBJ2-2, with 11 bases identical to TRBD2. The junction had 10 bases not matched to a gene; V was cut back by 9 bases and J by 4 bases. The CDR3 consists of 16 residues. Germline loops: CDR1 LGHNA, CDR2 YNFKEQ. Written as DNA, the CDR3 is TGTGCCAGTGGCCGCGGGCTAGCGGGGGGCACCGGGGAGCTGTTTTTT. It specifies CASGRGLAGGTGELFF.

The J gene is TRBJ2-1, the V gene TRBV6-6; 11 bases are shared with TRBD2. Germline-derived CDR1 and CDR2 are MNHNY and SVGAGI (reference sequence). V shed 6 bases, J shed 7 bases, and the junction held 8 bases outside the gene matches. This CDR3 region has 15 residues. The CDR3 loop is CASSFLAGGENEQFF. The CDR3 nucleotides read TGTGCCAGCAGCTTTCTAGCGGGAGGTGAGAATGAGCAGTTCTTC.

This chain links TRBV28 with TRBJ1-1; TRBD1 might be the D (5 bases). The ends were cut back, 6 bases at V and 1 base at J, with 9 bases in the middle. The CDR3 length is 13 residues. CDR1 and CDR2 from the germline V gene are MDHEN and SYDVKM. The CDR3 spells CASRRTGNTEAFF. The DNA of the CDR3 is TGTGCCAGCAGACGAACAGGGAACACTGAAGCTTTCTTT.

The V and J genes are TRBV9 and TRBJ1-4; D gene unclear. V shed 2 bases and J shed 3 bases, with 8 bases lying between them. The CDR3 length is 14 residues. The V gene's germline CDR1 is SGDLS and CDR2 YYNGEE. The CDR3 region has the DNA TGTGCCAGCAGCGTGGCTATGTCTAATGAAAAACTGTTTTTT. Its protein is CASSVAMSNEKLFF.

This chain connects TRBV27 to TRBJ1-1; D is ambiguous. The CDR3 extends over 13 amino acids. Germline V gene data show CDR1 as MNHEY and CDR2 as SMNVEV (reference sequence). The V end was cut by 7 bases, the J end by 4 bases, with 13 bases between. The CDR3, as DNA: TGTGCCAGCACCCCCTCGTCGGCCACTGAAGCTTTCTTT. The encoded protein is CASTPSSATEAFF.

CDR3 sequence reads: CASSLEARNTEAFF. For the CDR3, the DNA is TGTGCCAGCAGCTTAGAAGCGAGGAACACTGAAGCTTTCTTT. The rearrangement joins TRBV7-2 to TRBJ1-1; unclear D gene. Germline CDR1 SGHTA, CDR2 FQGNSA. This CDR3 is built from 14 residues. With 1 base removed from V and 1 base from J, the gap between germline ends came to 7 bases.

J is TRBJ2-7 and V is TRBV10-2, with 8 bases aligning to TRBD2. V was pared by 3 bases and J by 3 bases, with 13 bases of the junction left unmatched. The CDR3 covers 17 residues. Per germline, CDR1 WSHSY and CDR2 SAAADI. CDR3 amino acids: CASSDGKAGVINYEQYF. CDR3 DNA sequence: TGCGCCAGCAGTGACGGGAAAGCGGGAGTGATCAACTACGAGCAGTACTTC.

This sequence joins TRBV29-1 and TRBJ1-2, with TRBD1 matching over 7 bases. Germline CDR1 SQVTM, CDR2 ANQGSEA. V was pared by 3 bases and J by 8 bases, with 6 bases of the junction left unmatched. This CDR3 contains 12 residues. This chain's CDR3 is CSVEDNRGGYTF. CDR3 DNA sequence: TGCAGCGTTGAGGACAACAGGGGCGGCTACACCTTC.

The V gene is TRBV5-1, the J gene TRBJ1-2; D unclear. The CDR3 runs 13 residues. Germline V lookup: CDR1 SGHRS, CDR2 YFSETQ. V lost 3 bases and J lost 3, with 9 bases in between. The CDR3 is CASSWVGDYGYTF. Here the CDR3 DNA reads TGCGCCAGCAGCTGGGTAGGCGACTATGGCTACACCTTC.

Written as DNA, the CDR3 is TGTGCCAGCACACTTATAGCGGGAGGAAACAATGAGCAGTTCTTC. Translated: CASTLIAGGNNEQFF. The chain combines TRBV28 with TRBJ2-1; 10 nucleotides agree with TRBD2. J was trimmed by 5 bases and V by 7 bases; bases with no gene match: 8. Per the germline V gene, CDR1 is MDHEN and CDR2 is SYDVKM. This CDR3 region has 15 residues.

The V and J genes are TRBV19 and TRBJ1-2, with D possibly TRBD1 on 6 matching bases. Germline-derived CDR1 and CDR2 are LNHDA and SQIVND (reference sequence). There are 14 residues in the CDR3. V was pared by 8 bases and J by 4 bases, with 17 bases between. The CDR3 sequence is CASQGGSAIYGYTF. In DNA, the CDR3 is TGTGCCAGTCAAGGGGGGTCGGCCATCTATGGCTACACCTTC. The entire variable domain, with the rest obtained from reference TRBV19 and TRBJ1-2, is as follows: DGGITQSPKYLFRKEGQNVTLSCEQNLNHDAMYWYRQDPGQGLRLIYYSQIVNDFQKGDIAEGYSVSREKKESFPLTVTSAQKNPTAFYLCASQGGSAIYGYTFGSGTRLTVV.

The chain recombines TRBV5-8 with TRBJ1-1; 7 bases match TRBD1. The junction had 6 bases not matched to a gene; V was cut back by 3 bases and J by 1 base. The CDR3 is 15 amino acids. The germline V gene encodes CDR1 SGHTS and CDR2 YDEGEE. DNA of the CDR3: TGTGCCAGCAGCTCCGGGGGACAGCCGAACACTGAAGCTTTCTTT. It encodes CASSSGGQPNTEAFF.

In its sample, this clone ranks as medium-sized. The CDR3 bases are TGCGCCAGCAGTGAAACGGGAGGGACTGAAGCTTTCTTT. Protein product: CASSETGGTEAFF. This chain uses TRBV10-1 with TRBJ1-1, with no clear D. Trimming removed 3 bases at V and 5 bases at J, with 10 bases between. This CDR3 comprises 13 residues. Germline values: CDR1 WNHNN, CDR2 SYGVQD (reference sequence).

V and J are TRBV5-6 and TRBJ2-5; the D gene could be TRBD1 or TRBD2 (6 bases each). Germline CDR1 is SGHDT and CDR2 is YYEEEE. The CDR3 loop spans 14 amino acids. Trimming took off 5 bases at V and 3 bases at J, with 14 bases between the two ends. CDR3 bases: TGTGCCAGCAGAACAACCGGGGGCGAAGAGACCCAGTACTTC. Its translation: CASRTTGGEETQYF.

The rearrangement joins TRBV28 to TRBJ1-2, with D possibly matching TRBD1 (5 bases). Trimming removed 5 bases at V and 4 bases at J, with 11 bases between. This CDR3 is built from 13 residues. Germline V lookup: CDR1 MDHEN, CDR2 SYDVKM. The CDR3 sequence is CASSLPGTYGYTF. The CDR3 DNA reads TGTGCCAGCAGTCTCCCGGGGACCTATGGCTACACCTTC.

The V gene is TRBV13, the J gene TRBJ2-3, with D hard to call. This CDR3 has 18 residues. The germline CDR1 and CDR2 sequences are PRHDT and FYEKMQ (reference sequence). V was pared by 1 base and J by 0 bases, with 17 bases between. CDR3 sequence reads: CASSLVAYKYSSTDTQYF. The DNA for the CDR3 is TGTGCCAGCAGCTTAGTAGCCTACAAATACTCTAGCACAGATACGCAGTATTTT. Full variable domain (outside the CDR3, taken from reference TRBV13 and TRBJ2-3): AAGVIQSPRHLIKEKRETATLKCYPIPRHDTVYWYQQGPGQDPQFLISFYEKMQSDKGSIPDRFSAQQFSDYHSELNMSSLELGDSALYFCASSLVAYKYSSTDTQYFGPGTRLTVL.

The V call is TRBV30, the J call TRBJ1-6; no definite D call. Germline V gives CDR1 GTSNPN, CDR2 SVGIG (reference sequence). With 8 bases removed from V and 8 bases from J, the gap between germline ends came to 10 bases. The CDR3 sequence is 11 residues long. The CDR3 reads CAIRVDSPLHF. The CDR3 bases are TGTGCCATTCGGGTAGATTCACCCCTCCACTTT.

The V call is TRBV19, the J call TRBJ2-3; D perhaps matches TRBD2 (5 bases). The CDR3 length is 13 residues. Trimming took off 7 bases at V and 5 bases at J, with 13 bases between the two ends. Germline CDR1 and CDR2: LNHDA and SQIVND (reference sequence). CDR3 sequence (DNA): TGTGCCAGTACTAGCAATTATGGAGATACGCAGTATTTT. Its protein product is CASTSNYGDTQYF.

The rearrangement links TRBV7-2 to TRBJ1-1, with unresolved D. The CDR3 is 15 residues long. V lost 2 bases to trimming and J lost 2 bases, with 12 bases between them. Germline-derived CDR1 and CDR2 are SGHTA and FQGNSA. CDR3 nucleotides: TGTGCCAGCAGCTTAAAGTGGGGAGGTAACACTGAAGCTTTCTTT. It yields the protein CASSLKWGGNTEAFF. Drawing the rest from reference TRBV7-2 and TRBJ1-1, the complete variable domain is GAGVSQSPSNKVTEKGKDVELRCDPISGHTALYWYRQSLGQGLEFLIYFQGNSAPDKSGLPSDRFSAERTGGSVSTLTIQRTQQEDSAVYLCASSLKWGGNTEAFFGQGTRLTVV.

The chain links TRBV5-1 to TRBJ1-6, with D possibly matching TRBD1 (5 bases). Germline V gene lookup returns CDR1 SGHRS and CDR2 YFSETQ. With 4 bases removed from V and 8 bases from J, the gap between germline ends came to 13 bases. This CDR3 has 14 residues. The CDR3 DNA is TGCGCCAGCAGCCCGGGACTTCTGGATTCACCCCTCCACTTT. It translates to CASSPGLLDSPLHF.

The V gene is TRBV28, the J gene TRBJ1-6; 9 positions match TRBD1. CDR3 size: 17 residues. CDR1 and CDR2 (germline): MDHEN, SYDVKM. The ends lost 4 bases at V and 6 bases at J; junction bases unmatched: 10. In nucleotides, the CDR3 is TGTGCCAGCAGTTCCGGGACAGGGCCCATTCCTAATTCACCCCTCCACTTT. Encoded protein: CASSSGTGPIPNSPLHF.

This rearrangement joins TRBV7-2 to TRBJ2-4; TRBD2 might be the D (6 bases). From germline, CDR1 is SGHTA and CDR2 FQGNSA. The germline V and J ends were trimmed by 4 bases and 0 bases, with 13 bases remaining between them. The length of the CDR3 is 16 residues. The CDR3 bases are TGTGCCAGCAGCTCCGGCTGGGGACTAGCCAAAAACATTCAGTACTTC. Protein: CASSSGWGLAKNIQYF.

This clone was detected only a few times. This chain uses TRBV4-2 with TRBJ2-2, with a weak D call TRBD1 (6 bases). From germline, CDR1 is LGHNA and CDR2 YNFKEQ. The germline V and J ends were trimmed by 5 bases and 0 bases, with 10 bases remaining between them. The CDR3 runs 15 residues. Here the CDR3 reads CASSGQGPNTGELFF. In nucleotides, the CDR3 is TGTGCCAGCAGCGGTCAGGGGCCGAACACCGGGGAGCTGTTTTTT.

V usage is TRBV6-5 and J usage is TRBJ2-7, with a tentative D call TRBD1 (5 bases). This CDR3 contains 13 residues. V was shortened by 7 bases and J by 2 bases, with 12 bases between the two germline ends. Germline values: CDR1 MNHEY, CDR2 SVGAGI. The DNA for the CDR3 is TGTGCCAGCACCCCGGGCAGGGCCTACGAGCAGTACTTC. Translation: CASTPGRAYEQYF.

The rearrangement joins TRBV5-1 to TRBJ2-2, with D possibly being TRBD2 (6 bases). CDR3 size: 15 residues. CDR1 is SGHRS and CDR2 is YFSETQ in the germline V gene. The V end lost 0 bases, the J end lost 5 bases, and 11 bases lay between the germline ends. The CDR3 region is CASSLASGVTGELFF. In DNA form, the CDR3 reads TGCGCCAGCAGCTTGGCTTCGGGAGTAACCGGGGAGCTGTTTTTT. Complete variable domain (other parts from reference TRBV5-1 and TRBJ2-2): KAGVTQTPRYLIKTRGQQVTLSCSPISGHRSVSWYQQTPGQGLQFLFEYFSETQRNKGNFPGRFSGRQFSNSRSEMNVSTLELGDSALYLCASSLASGVTGELFFGEGSRLTVL.

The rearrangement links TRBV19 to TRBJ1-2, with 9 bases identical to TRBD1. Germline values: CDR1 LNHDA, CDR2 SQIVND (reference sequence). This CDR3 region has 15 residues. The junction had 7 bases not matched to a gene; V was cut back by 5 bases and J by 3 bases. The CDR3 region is CASSLRDRDYYGYTF. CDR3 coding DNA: TGTGCCAGTAGTCTTCGGGACAGGGATTACTATGGCTACACCTTC.

The CDR3 DNA reads TGTGCCAGCAGCTTGACAGGGTCATTTTACGAGCAGTACTTC. This gives the protein CASSLTGSFYEQYF. The V gene is TRBV5-4, the J gene TRBJ2-7; a possible D gene is TRBD1 (6 bases). This CDR3 is 14 amino acids long. CDR1 and CDR2 (germline): SGHNT, YYREEE (reference sequence). Trimming removed 1 base from V and 4 bases from J, with 12 bases in between.

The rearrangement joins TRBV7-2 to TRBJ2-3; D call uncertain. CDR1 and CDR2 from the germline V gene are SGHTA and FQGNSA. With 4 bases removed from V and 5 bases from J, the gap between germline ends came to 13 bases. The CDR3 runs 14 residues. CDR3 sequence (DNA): TGTGCCAGCAGCTCCCCGCTGAAGCTAGATACGCAGTATTTT. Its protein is CASSSPLKLDTQYF. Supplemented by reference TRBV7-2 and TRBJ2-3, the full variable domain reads GAGVSQSPSNKVTEKGKDVELRCDPISGHTALYWYRQSLGQGLEFLIYFQGNSAPDKSGLPSDRFSAERTGGSVSTLTIQRTQQEDSAVYLCASSSPLKLDTQYFGPGTRLTVL.

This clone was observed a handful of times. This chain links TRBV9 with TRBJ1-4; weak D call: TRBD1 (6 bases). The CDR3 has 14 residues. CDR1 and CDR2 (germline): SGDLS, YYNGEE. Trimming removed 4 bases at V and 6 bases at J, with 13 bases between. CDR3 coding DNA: TGTGCCAGCAGCCCTCGGGGGGGCGATGAAAAACTGTTTTTT. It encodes CASSPRGGDEKLFF.

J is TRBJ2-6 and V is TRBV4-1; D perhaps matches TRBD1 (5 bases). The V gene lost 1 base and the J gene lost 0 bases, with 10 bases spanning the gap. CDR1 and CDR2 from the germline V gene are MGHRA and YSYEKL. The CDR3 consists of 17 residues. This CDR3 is CASSQGGISSGANVLTF. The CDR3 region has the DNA TGCGCCAGCAGCCAAGGGGGCATAAGCTCTGGGGCCAACGTCCTGACTTTC.

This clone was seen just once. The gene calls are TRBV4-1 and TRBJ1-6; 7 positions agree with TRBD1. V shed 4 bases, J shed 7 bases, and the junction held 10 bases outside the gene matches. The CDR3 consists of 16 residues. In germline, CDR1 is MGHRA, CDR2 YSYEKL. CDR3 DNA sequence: TGCGCCAGCAGCCGAACAGGGGATTCTTCCAATTCACCCCTCCACTTT. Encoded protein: CASSRTGDSSNSPLHF.